The 28 T cell receptor beta chains in this list originate from one sample, sequenced in a study of control samples from healthy donors and cancer patients. The method was immunoSEQ multiplex PCR; TCRdb's version includes in-frame clones alone and lacks a portion of them. The table includes 95,000 to 110,000 clones, around 88% detected once. The material sequenced was PBMCs. The receptor source for this set is a man between 60 and 75 years old with lung cancer.

The V call is TRBV6-1, the J call TRBJ1-5; D ambiguous. The V gene lost 2 bases and the J gene lost 2 bases, with 10 bases spanning the gap. The CDR3 totals 15 residues. Per germline, CDR1 MNHNS and CDR2 SASEGT. CDR3 sequence: CASSEFSWGNQPQHF. The CDR3 DNA reads as TGTGCCAGCAGTGAATTTAGCTGGGGCAATCAGCCCCAGCATTTT.

V is TRBV5-4 and J is TRBJ2-2; D call uncertain. V lost 3 bases, J lost 0 bases, and 12 bases lay in between. Germline V gene lookup returns CDR1 SGHNT and CDR2 YYREEE (reference sequence). This CDR3 spans 16 amino acids. CDR3: CASSSVTSTNTGELFF. DNA for the CDR3: TGTGCCAGCAGCTCAGTGACATCCACGAACACCGGGGAGCTGTTTTTT.

This clone was detected only once. The chain recombines TRBV5-8 with TRBJ2-7; D call uncertain. V shed 0 bases and J shed 0 bases, with 13 bases lying between them. Per germline, CDR1 SGHTS and CDR2 YDEGEE. CDR3 length: 16 amino acids. The CDR3 loop is CASSLAVDGYSYEQYF. DNA of the CDR3: TGTGCCAGCAGCTTGGCAGTGGACGGATACTCCTACGAGCAGTACTTC.

The V and J genes are TRBV3-1 (or the pseudogene TRBV3-2) and TRBJ2-3, with TRBD2 matching 7 bases. This CDR3 is built from 14 residues. Germline assignment: CDR1 LGHDT and CDR2 YNNKEL (reference sequence). J lost 4 bases, V lost 5 bases, and 6 bases had no gene match. In DNA form, the CDR3 reads TGTGCCAGCAGCGAAACTCTAGCGGCAGATACGCAGTATTTT. Protein: CASSETLAADTQYF.

This chain uses TRBV3-1 (or the pseudogene TRBV3-2) with TRBJ1-2; weak D call: TRBD1 (6 bases). Per the germline V gene, CDR1 is LGHDT and CDR2 is YNNKEL (reference sequence). V gave up 6 bases and J gave up 3 bases, with 23 bases separating them. The CDR3 is 17 amino acids. The CDR3 protein is CASRKKVRGARDYGYTF. CDR3 sequence (DNA): TGTGCCAGCAGGAAGAAGGTCCGGGGGGCGCGAGACTATGGCTACACCTTC.

This clone turned up a few times. V gene TRBV5-1 combines with J gene TRBJ2-7, with D perhaps assigned TRBD1 or TRBD2 (6 bases each). V lost 1 base and J lost 7, with 12 bases in between. CDR1 is SGHRS, CDR2 YFSETQ, per germline. The CDR3 runs 13 residues. DNA of the CDR3: TGCGCCAGCAGCTTGAGGGGGGCGGGGGAGCAGTACGTC. Translating it yields CASSLRGAGEQYV.

The chain employs TRBV4-2 and TRBJ2-5; D not resolved. Germline V gene data show CDR1 as LGHNA and CDR2 as YNFKEQ. V gave up 0 bases and J gave up 1 base, with 12 bases separating them. This CDR3 has 16 residues. The CDR3 loop is CASSQDFSSVQETQYF. The CDR3, as DNA: TGTGCCAGCAGCCAAGACTTTTCGTCAGTCCAAGAGACCCAGTACTTC.

The chain is built from TRBV4-2 and TRBJ2-1; D is uncertain. The CDR3 loop spans 16 amino acids. V was trimmed by 0 bases and J by 8 bases, leaving 17 bases between them. The germline V gene encodes CDR1 LGHNA and CDR2 YNFKEQ. The CDR3 sequence is CASSQDVHGRDDEQFF. The CDR3 DNA sequence: TGTGCCAGCAGCCAAGATGTCCACGGCCGAGACGATGAGCAGTTCTTC.

The chain couples TRBV24-1 to TRBJ1-2; 11 bases are a match to TRBD1. V dropped 3 bases and J dropped 4; count of bases not matched to a gene: 6. CDR1 and CDR2 from the germline V gene are KGHDR and SFDVKD. This CDR3 has 16 residues. The CDR3 region has the DNA TGTGCCACCAGTGATCAAGGGACAGGGGGAATCTATGGCTACACCTTC. Translated, it gives CATSDQGTGGIYGYTF.

The chain uses TRBV20-1 and TRBJ1-1; D may be TRBD1 (6 bases). The germline V gene encodes CDR1 DFQATT and CDR2 SNEGSKA (reference sequence). CDR3 size: 15 residues. Trimming took 3 bases from V and 0 from J, leaving 14 bases between them. CDR3 amino acids: CSASRGGTVNTEAFF. The CDR3 DNA sequence: TGCAGTGCTAGTCGGGGGGGCACCGTGAACACTGAAGCTTTCTTT.

J is TRBJ1-1 and V is TRBV9; the D gene is possibly TRBD1 (5 bases). Deletions cut 4 bases from V and 2 bases from J, with 9 bases between. This CDR3 region has 13 residues. From germline, CDR1 is SGDLS and CDR2 YYNGEE. The CDR3 region has the DNA TGTGCCAGCAGCTCGAGGGGTAACACTGAAGCTTTCTTT. Its translation is CASSSRGNTEAFF.

CDR3 sequence reads: CASSPNTGGAHNEQFF. CDR3 DNA: TGCGCCAGCAGCCCAAATACAGGGGGCGCCCACAATGAGCAGTTCTTC. The genes are TRBV10-1 and TRBJ2-1; TRBD1 agrees at 9 bases. With V trimmed by 6 bases and J by 5 bases, 11 bases remained unmatched. CDR3 length: 16 residues. CDR1 and CDR2 from the germline V gene are WNHNN and SYGVQD (reference sequence).

The rearrangement joins TRBV10-3 to TRBJ2-7, with 7 bases aligning to TRBD1. Germline CDR1 and CDR2: ENHRY and SYGVKD. This CDR3 region has 14 residues. The V segment lost 3 bases and the J segment 3 bases; nucleotides outside the gene matches: 5. The CDR3 protein is CAISDPRTGYEQYV. The CDR3 DNA reads as TGTGCCATCAGTGACCCTCGGACAGGCTACGAGCAGTACGTC.

The count of this clone is one. The V and J genes are TRBV4-2 and TRBJ1-3, with D unresolved. Looked up from germline, CDR1 is LGHNA and CDR2 is YNFKEQ. This CDR3 is built from 14 residues. Trimming cost V 3 bases and J 8 bases, with 14 bases left between them. CDR3 nucleotide sequence: TGTGCCAGCAGCCAGACGAAAAAGGAGGACACCATATATTTT. It encodes CASSQTKKEDTIYF.

The chain links TRBV10-2 to TRBJ2-1; TRBD2 might be the D (6 bases). V shed 4 bases and J shed 10 bases, with 14 bases lying between them. Looked up from germline, CDR1 is WSHSY and CDR2 is SAAADI. The CDR3 is 13 amino acids. CDR3 in DNA: TGCGCCAGCAGTGCCCGGACTGCGGGGGAGCAGTTCTTC. Its protein is CASSARTAGEQFF.

By sample fraction, this clone is medium-sized. The CDR3 here is CASSFGQGNEKLFF. The CDR3 region has the DNA TGCGCCAGCAGCTTCGGACAGGGTAATGAAAAACTGTTTTTT. This sequence joins TRBV5-1 and TRBJ1-4; 8 bases align to TRBD1. Germline V CDR1 and CDR2: SGHRS, YFSETQ. The CDR3 covers 14 residues. The J segment lost 4 bases and the V segment lost 2 bases, leaving 1 base of the junction unmatched.

V gene TRBV12-3 or TRBV12-4 combines with J gene TRBJ2-1; no firm D call. The length of the CDR3 is 13 residues. V was trimmed by 0 bases and J by 7 bases, leaving 7 bases between them. The CDR3 sequence: CASSLATLNEQFF. CDR3 nucleotides: TGTGCCAGCAGTTTAGCGACCCTAAATGAGCAGTTCTTC.

J is TRBJ1-3 and V is TRBV30, with D perhaps TRBD1 (6 bases). CDR3 size: 17 residues. Germline V CDR1 and CDR2: GTSNPN, SVGIG (reference sequence). V was pared by 0 bases and J by 2 bases, with 17 bases between. Written as DNA, the CDR3 is TGTGCCTGGAGTGTCCCGGGGGCGGGGGGAGCTGGAAACACCATATATTTT. Protein: CAWSVPGAGGAGNTIYF.

This chain links TRBV9 with TRBJ1-1; D is uncertain. The CDR3 sequence is 13 residues long. Germline assignment: CDR1 SGDLS and CDR2 YYNGEE. V was shortened by 7 bases and J by 3 bases, with 13 bases between the two germline ends. This chain's CDR3 is CASSRTGYTEAFF. CDR3 DNA: TGTGCCAGCTCTCGAACGGGGTACACTGAAGCTTTCTTT. Full variable domain (remainder filled in from reference TRBV9 and TRBJ1-1): DSGVTQTPKHLITATGQRVTLRCSPRSGDLSVYWYQQSLDQGLQFLIQYYNGEERAKGNILERFSAQQFPDLHSELNLSSLELGDSALYFCASSRTGYTEAFFGQGTRLTVV.

The chain has TRBV3-1 (or the pseudogene TRBV3-2) and TRBJ1-1, with a weak D call TRBD1 (5 bases). The CDR3 is made up of 15 amino acids. Germline lookup yields CDR1 LGHDT and CDR2 YNNKEL (reference sequence). The germline V and J ends were trimmed by 1 base and 2 bases, with 11 bases remaining between them. The CDR3 here is CASSQGHGGNTEAFF. The DNA of the CDR3 is TGTGCCAGCAGCCAAGGGCATGGGGGAAACACTGAAGCTTTCTTT.

This chain joins TRBV27 and TRBJ2-5; D is uncertain. The germline gives CDR1 MNHEY, CDR2 SMNVEV (reference sequence). The CDR3 loop spans 13 amino acids. The V end lost 5 bases, the J end lost 4 bases, and 11 bases lay between the germline ends. The CDR3, as DNA: TGTGCCAGCAGTCTTAGGGTAGGAGAGACCCAGTACTTC. Residues: CASSLRVGETQYF.

The V gene is TRBV18, the J gene TRBJ1-1; tentatively, D is TRBD1 (6 bases). V lost 8 bases and J 3 bases, leaving 13 bases between the germline ends. CDR3 size: 13 residues. The germline V gene encodes CDR1 KGHSH and CDR2 LQKENI. The CDR3 is CASRDTYYTEAFF. DNA for the CDR3: TGTGCCAGCCGGGACACCTACTACACTGAAGCTTTCTTT. The full variable domain, with the rest looked up from reference TRBV18 and TRBJ1-1, is NAGVMQNPRHLVRRRGQEARLRCSPMKGHSHVYWYRQLPEEGLKFMVYLQKENIIDESGMPKERFSAEFPKEGPSILRIQQVVRGDSAAYFCASRDTYYTEAFFGQGTRLTVV.

This chain connects TRBV6-5 to TRBJ2-1; TRBD2 matches at 11 bases. The CDR3 has 14 residues. Germline V gene sequence: CDR1 MNHEY, CDR2 SVGAGI. With V trimmed by 8 bases and J by 4 bases, 4 bases remained unmatched. CDR3 nucleotides: TGTGCCAGCCTCCGACTAGCGGGGTACAATGAGCAGTTCTTC. This sequence encodes CASLRLAGYNEQFF.

The chain uses TRBV19 and TRBJ2-3; D is uncertain. The CDR3 has 11 residues. Looked up from germline, CDR1 is LNHDA and CDR2 is SQIVND (reference sequence). V lost 6 bases and J lost 8, with 9 bases in between. DNA of the CDR3: TGTGCCAGTAGGGCTGAACGTACGCAGTATTTT. Translation: CASRAERTQYF.

The gene calls are TRBV4-2 and TRBJ1-2; D uncertain. Germline assignment: CDR1 LGHNA and CDR2 YNFKEQ. V lost 0 bases and J lost 0, with 8 bases in between. The CDR3 length is 15 residues. Written as DNA, the CDR3 is TGTGCCAGCAGCCAAGATCGGGGATCTAACTATGGCTACACCTTC. It translates to CASSQDRGSNYGYTF.

The chain uses TRBV15 and TRBJ1-5; tentatively, D is TRBD1 (6 bases). Trimming pared 9 bases from V and 5 bases from J, leaving 23 bases between. Germline CDR1 reads LNHNV; CDR2 reads YYDKDF (reference sequence). This CDR3 spans 16 amino acids. CDR3 DNA sequence: TGTGCCACTTGGCTCCCGGAAGGGGGGAGGTATCAGCCCCAGCATTTT. This codes for CATWLPEGGRYQPQHF.

The genes are TRBV7-9 and TRBJ1-5, with 9 bases fitting TRBD1. The CDR3 contains 15 residues. V was pared by 6 bases and J by 5 bases, with 8 bases of the junction left unmatched. Germline V CDR1 and CDR2: SEHNR, FQNEAQ (reference sequence). Written as DNA, the CDR3 is TGTGCCAGCAGTCCCGGGACAGGGTTTGATCAGCCCCAGCATTTT. Protein product: CASSPGTGFDQPQHF.

This sequence joins TRBV6-4 and TRBJ1-5; no clear D gene. Trimming removed 4 bases from V and 1 base from J, with 5 bases in between. The CDR3 is made up of 13 amino acids. Germline CDR1 reads MRHNA; CDR2 reads SNTAGT. CDR3 coding DNA: TGTGCCAGCAGTGTAAACAGCAATCAGCCCCAGCATTTT. Its protein product is CASSVNSNQPQHF.